This T cell receptor (beta chain) is from a study of blood T cell repertoires in COVID-19. In the authors' methods: Nucleated cell number was recorded as an estimate derived from reference gene primer amplification. The protocol was immunoSEQ multiplex PCR, while the TCRdb copy is restricted to in-frame clones and leaves out a portion. Clone size and the V and J calls come from that table; the DNA yielded D and trimming. The sample contains around 270,000 clones, about 86% of which appear only once. Patients from Seattle were sampled longitudinally, starting during active infection. The CDR3 runs 13 residues. Germline V lookup: CDR1 ENHRY, CDR2 SYGVKD. Losses at the gene ends were 3 bases for V and 10 bases for J; bases not matched to a gene: 1.

The sample taken for sequencing was peripheral blood. This TCR derives from a person aged 65 to 85 with COVID-19, enrolled during active disease. This sequence joins TRBV10-3 and TRBJ1-6; 9 nucleotides match TRBD1. CDR3 sequence: CAISEGQGSPLHF. In DNA, the CDR3 is TGTGCCATCAGTGAAGGACAGGGGTCACCCCTCCACTTT.